The 25 T cell receptor beta chains below were found in one sample sequenced in a study of early T cells in non-severe SARS-CoV-2 infection. TCRdb called the 5' RACE reads again in MiXCR, with one record for every CDR3 protein. In the table there are 70,000 to 95,000 distinct CDR3 sequences, roughly 14% of which are singletons. Input material: whole blood. Every receptor here comes from an adult who was a healthcare worker with PCR-confirmed SARS-CoV-2 infection or an uninfected control (not recorded which).

This clonotype was detected only a few times. The chain is built from TRBV12-3 or TRBV12-4 and TRBJ2-5, with 7 positions matching TRBD2. This CDR3 region has 14 residues. The V segment lost 6 bases and the J segment 4 bases; nucleotides outside the gene matches: 8. The CDR3 is CASSPGGLGETQYF. DNA for the CDR3: TGTGCCAGCAGCCCCGGCGGACTAGGAGAGACCCAGTACTTC.

The DNA for the CDR3 is TGCGCCAGCAGATACGACAGGGCCGGAGATACGCAGTATTTT. Translated, it gives CASRYDRAGDTQYF. The J gene is TRBJ2-3, the V gene TRBV5-1; 7 bases are a match to TRBD1. V trimming: 5 bases; J trimming: 5 bases; junction bases outside the gene matches: 8. CDR3 length: 14 residues. From germline, CDR1 is SGHRS and CDR2 YFSETQ.

The chain employs TRBV4-2 and TRBJ1-5; D is unclear. The ends were cut back, 3 bases at V and 0 bases at J, with 6 bases in the middle. Germline-derived CDR1 and CDR2 are LGHNA and YNFKEQ. This CDR3 spans 14 amino acids. The CDR3 loop reads CASSHSTSNQPQHF. The CDR3 DNA is TGTGCCAGCAGCCACTCAACTAGCAATCAGCCCCAGCATTTT.

V gene TRBV29-1 combines with J gene TRBJ2-3; D unresolved. V lost 2 bases and J lost 8, with 14 bases in between. The germline gives CDR1 SQVTM, CDR2 ANQGSEA. This CDR3 is built from 13 residues. CDR3 in amino acids: CSVELGTWSTQYF. The CDR3 DNA is TGCAGCGTTGAACTAGGAACCTGGAGTACGCAGTATTTT.

V gene TRBV2 combines with J gene TRBJ1-6, with D unresolved. The CDR3 contains 14 residues. Germline CDR1 reads SNHLY; CDR2 reads FYNNEI. V was trimmed by 2 bases and J by 11 bases, leaving 13 bases between them. In DNA, the CDR3 is TGTGCCAGCAGTGAATCGAGGGAGTGGGCACCCCTCCACTTT. Amino acid sequence: CASSESREWAPLHF. Based on the CDR3 plus reference TRBV2 and TRBJ1-6, the full variable domain is EPEVTQTPSHQVTQMGQEVILRCVPISNHLYFYWYRQILGQKVEFLVSFYNNEISEKSEIFDDQFSVERPDGSNFTLKIRSTKLEDSAMYFCASSESREWAPLHFGNGTRLTVT.

J is TRBJ1-1 and V is TRBV2, with a weak D call TRBD1 (5 bases). This CDR3 comprises 12 residues. V lost 8 bases and J lost 8, with 15 bases in between. CDR1 and CDR2 (germline): SNHLY, FYNNEI. The CDR3 loop reads CASGGWRHEAFF. In nucleotides, the CDR3 is TGTGCCAGCGGGGGGTGGCGCCACGAAGCTTTCTTT.

This clonotype appeared many times. The gene calls are TRBV20-1 and TRBJ2-3, with TRBD1 matching 8 bases. The CDR3 has 15 amino acids. V dropped 1 base and J dropped 3; count of bases not matched to a gene: 6. Per germline, CDR1 DFQATT and CDR2 SNEGSKA (reference sequence). Here the CDR3 reads CSARAGDRGTDTQYF. The DNA for the CDR3 is TGCAGTGCTAGAGCAGGAGACAGGGGTACAGATACGCAGTATTTT.

Only a few counts were recorded for this clonotype. The chain recombines TRBV7-6 with TRBJ1-5, with D possibly TRBD1 on 5 matching bases. V was shortened by 1 base and J by 3 bases, with 10 bases between the two germline ends. The V gene's germline CDR1 is SGHVS and CDR2 FNYEAQ. The length of the CDR3 is 15 residues. The CDR3 is CASSLEEGFNQPQHF. The DNA for the CDR3 is TGTGCCAGCAGCTTAGAAGAGGGGTTCAATCAGCCCCAGCATTTT.

This clonotype was counted only a few times. This chain links TRBV5-1 with TRBJ2-3, with D hard to call. Germline lookup yields CDR1 SGHRS and CDR2 YFSETQ. This CDR3 has 17 residues. Trimming pared 0 bases from V and 5 bases from J, leaving 19 bases between. In nucleotides, the CDR3 is TGCGCCAGCAGCTTGGGGGTACTACCGGCTGAAGGAGATACGCAGTATTTT. Translating it yields CASSLGVLPAEGDTQYF. Variable domain in full (rest from reference TRBV5-1 and TRBJ2-3): KAGVTQTPRYLIKTRGQQVTLSCSPISGHRSVSWYQQTPGQGLQFLFEYFSETQRNKGNFPGRFSGRQFSNSRSEMNVSTLELGDSALYLCASSLGVLPAEGDTQYFGPGTRLTVL.

The J gene is TRBJ1-1, the V gene TRBV27; D perhaps matches TRBD1 (6 bases). Germline V gene data show CDR1 as MNHEY and CDR2 as SMNVEV (reference sequence). The ends were cut back, 3 bases at V and 1 base at J, with 9 bases in the middle. The CDR3 is made up of 14 amino acids. CDR3 sequence: CASSFPGQNTEAFF. CDR3 sequence (DNA): TGTGCCAGCAGTTTCCCGGGACAGAACACTGAAGCTTTCTTT.

J is TRBJ2-3 and V is TRBV3-1; D gene uncertain. This CDR3 has 14 amino acids. Between the trimmed V and J ends, which lost 3 bases and 3 bases, there was a span of 10 bases. The germline gives CDR1 LGHDT, CDR2 YNNKEL (reference sequence). Here the CDR3 reads CASSHSPRTDTQYF. The CDR3 nucleotides read TGTGCCAGCAGCCACTCTCCGCGGACAGATACGCAGTATTTT.

The chain recombines TRBV15 with TRBJ2-6; possibly TRBD2 for D (6 bases). Germline V lookup: CDR1 LNHNV, CDR2 YYDKDF (reference sequence). The CDR3 loop spans 16 amino acids. V was trimmed by 1 base and J by 4 bases, leaving 11 bases between them. The CDR3 DNA sequence: TGTGCCACCAGCAGAGCCCGGGACTTAGGGGCCAACGTCCTGACTTTC. This codes for CATSRARDLGANVLTF.

The V and J genes are TRBV18 and TRBJ2-4; D may be TRBD1 (5 bases). CDR1 is KGHSH and CDR2 is LQKENI in the germline V gene. V was shortened by 2 bases and J by 5 bases, with 13 bases between the two germline ends. This CDR3 contains 15 residues. In DNA form, the CDR3 reads TGTGCCAGCTCACCAGGGTTAGGGGCTGAAAACATTCAGTACTTC. Encoded protein: CASSPGLGAENIQYF.

The sample holds many counts of this clonotype. V usage is TRBV9 and J usage is TRBJ2-1; TRBD2 aligns across 10 bases. Losses at the gene ends were 4 bases for V and 7 bases for J; bases not matched to a gene: 14. The CDR3 covers 17 residues. Germline CDR1 and CDR2: SGDLS and YYNGEE. The chain's CDR3 is CASSSTNIAGGGNEQFF. The CDR3 DNA follows: TGTGCCAGCAGCTCGACGAATATAGCGGGGGGCGGGAATGAGCAGTTCTTC.

This clonotype showed up many times. The chain links TRBV10-3 to TRBJ2-5, with D perhaps TRBD1 (6 bases). The V gene's germline CDR1 is ENHRY and CDR2 SYGVKD. This CDR3 comprises 13 residues. V was shortened by 9 bases and J by 4 bases, with 15 bases between the two germline ends. The CDR3 reads CAIAEQGTETQYF. CDR3 sequence (DNA): TGTGCCATTGCTGAACAGGGTACAGAGACCCAGTACTTC.

This chain joins TRBV20-1 and TRBJ1-4, with D unresolved. Germline assignment: CDR1 DFQATT and CDR2 SNEGSKA (reference sequence). The CDR3 covers 12 residues. Trimming shortened V by 4 bases and J by 5 bases, and 8 bases separated the two germline ends. Written as DNA, the CDR3 is TGCAGTGCTAACAGTGGGAATGAAAAACTGTTTTTT. Translation: CSANSGNEKLFF.

V and J are TRBV20-1 and TRBJ1-2, with 7 bases fitting TRBD1. CDR3 length equals 13 residues. Per the germline V gene, CDR1 is DFQATT and CDR2 is SNEGSKA (reference sequence). V was pared by 3 bases and J by 5 bases, with 6 bases of the junction left unmatched. CDR3 protein: CSARTGMGYGYTF. For the CDR3, the DNA is TGCAGTGCTAGGACAGGGATGGGGTATGGCTACACCTTC.

This clonotype has just a few counts. CDR3 sequence reads: CASGTSLDNEQFF. The CDR3 DNA is TGTGCGAGCGGGACTAGCTTAGACAATGAGCAGTTCTTC. V gene TRBV2 combines with J gene TRBJ2-1; 9 bases match TRBD2. The germline gives CDR1 SNHLY, CDR2 FYNNEI. The CDR3 covers 13 residues.

This chain joins TRBV5-6 and TRBJ2-2; no firm D call. The CDR3 runs to 13 residues. The V end lost 1 base, the J end lost 3 bases, and 4 bases lay between the germline ends. Germline-derived CDR1 and CDR2 are SGHDT and YYEEEE. The CDR3 nucleotides are TGTGCCAGCAGCTTGATGTACACCGGGGAGCTGTTTTTT. Residues: CASSLMYTGELFF.

This clonotype was counted a few times. V gene TRBV20-1 combines with J gene TRBJ2-3; TRBD2 matches 9 bases. With V trimmed by 5 bases and J by 2 bases, 14 bases remained unmatched. From germline, CDR1 is DFQATT and CDR2 SNEGSKA (reference sequence). The CDR3 loop spans 17 amino acids. The CDR3 nucleotides read TGCAGTGCTCCCCCACTCGGGCGGGGGGGGGTCACAGATACGCAGTATTTT. Its translation is CSAPPLGRGGVTDTQYF.

This clonotype showed up just a few times. The chain recombines TRBV7-9 with TRBJ2-3, with TRBD2 matching over 9 bases. The CDR3 runs to 15 residues. Germline V gene sequence: CDR1 SEHNR, CDR2 FQNEAQ (reference sequence). V shed 7 bases, J shed 4 bases, and the junction held 9 bases outside the gene matches. In DNA form, the CDR3 reads TGTGCCAGCACCGGGACTAGCAATTCCCCAGATACGCAGTATTTT. It specifies CASTGTSNSPDTQYF.

This clonotype has ten or more counts. The chain couples TRBV20-1 to TRBJ2-5; the D gene is possibly TRBD1 (5 bases). CDR1 and CDR2 from the germline V gene are DFQATT and SNEGSKA (reference sequence). The V end lost 3 bases, the J end lost 7 bases, and 12 bases lay between the germline ends. The CDR3 sequence is 12 residues long. For the CDR3, the DNA is TGCAGTGCTAGGGAGCCAAGGGGGACCCAGTACTTC. Amino acids: CSAREPRGTQYF.

A few counts support this clonotype. The genes are TRBV6-1 and TRBJ1-2; 9 nucleotides line up with TRBD1. The V gene end was trimmed by 8 bases and the J gene end by 7 bases; junction bases not matched to a gene: 14. Germline V gives CDR1 MNHNS, CDR2 SASEGT. The CDR3 has 15 amino acids. Here the CDR3 reads CASRPPDTGGLGYTF. The CDR3 DNA reads as TGTGCCAGCCGCCCCCCCGACACAGGGGGCCTTGGCTACACCTTC.

CDR3 region: CASSSYGQKETQYF. CDR3 bases: TGTGCCAGCAGCTCCTATGGACAGAAAGAGACCCAGTACTTC. The V gene is TRBV11-2, the J gene TRBJ2-5, with D possibly being TRBD1 (6 bases). The germline CDR1 and CDR2 sequences are SGHAT and FQNNGV. Trimming cost V 4 bases and J 3 bases, with 12 bases left between them. CDR3 size: 14 residues.

The gene calls are TRBV6-5 and TRBJ1-1; D possibly corresponds to TRBD1 (5 bases). This CDR3 is 15 amino acids long. Trimming removed 6 bases from V and 5 bases from J, with 19 bases in between. Germline-derived CDR1 and CDR2 are MNHEY and SVGAGI. This CDR3 is CASSRPYRGETEAFF. The CDR3 DNA reads as TGTGCCAGCAGCCGCCCGTACAGAGGGGAAACTGAAGCTTTCTTT.